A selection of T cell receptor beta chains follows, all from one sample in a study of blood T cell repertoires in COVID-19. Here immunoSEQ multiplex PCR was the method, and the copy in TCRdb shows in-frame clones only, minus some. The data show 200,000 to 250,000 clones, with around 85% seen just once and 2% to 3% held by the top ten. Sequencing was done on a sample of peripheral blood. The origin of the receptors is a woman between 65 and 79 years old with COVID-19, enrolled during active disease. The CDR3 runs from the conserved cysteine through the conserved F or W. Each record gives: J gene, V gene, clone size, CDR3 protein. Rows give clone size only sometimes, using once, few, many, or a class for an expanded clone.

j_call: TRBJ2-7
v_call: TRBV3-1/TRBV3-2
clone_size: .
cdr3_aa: CASSPRTSGSGGEQYF

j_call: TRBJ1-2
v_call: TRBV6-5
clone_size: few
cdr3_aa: CASGDRVSGYTF

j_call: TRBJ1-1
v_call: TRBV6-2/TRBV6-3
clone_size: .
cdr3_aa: CASSRYREGSSYF

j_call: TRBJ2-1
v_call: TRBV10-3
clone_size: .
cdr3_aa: CAISESKGTENNEQFF

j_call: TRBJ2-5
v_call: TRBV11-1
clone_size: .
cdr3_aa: CASSLRRSQETQYF

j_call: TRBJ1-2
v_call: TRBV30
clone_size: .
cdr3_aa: CAWSVQVTYGYTF

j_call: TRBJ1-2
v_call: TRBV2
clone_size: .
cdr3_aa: CASSLLRGQEGYTF

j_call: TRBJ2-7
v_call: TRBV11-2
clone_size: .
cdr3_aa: CASGGAWEQYF

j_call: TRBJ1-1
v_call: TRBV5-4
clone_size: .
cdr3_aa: CASSPGHKWTEAFF

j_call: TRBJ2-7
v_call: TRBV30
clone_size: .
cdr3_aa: CAWSGREWYEQYF

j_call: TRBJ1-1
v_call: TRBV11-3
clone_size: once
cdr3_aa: CASSTRGPLTEAFF

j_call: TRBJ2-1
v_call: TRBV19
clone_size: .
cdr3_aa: CASSLPGGRPGYNEQFF

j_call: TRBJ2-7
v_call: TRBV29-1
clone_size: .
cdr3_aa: CSVFRQGVREQYF

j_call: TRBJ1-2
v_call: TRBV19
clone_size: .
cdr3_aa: CASSIQAHYGYTF

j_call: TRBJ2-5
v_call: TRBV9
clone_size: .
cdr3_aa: CASSVVASAQETQYF

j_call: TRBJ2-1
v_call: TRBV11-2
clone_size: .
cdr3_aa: CASSRGLAGGDEQFF

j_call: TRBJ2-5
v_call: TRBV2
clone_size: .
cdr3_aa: CASSEARAGGETQYF

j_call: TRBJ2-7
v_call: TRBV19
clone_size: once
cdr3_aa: CASSTRPRGPYEQYF

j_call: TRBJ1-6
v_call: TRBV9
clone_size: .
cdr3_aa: CASSVDWGGQSPLHF

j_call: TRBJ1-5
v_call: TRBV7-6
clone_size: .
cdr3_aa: CASSQGTGQPQHF

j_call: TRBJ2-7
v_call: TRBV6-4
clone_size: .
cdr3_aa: CASSDSKGHQYF

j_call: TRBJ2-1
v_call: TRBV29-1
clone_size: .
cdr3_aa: CSVTRSIDEQFF

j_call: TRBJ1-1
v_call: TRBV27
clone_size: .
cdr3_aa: CASSLRGLREAFF

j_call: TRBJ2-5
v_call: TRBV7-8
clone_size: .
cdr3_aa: CASSARTSGSQTQYF

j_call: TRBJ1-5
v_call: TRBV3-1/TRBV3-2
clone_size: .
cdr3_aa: CASSLYRGMWQPQHF

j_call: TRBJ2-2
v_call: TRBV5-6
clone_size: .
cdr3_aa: CASSSLSGRAWAGELFF

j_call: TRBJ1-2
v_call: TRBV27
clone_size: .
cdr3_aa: CASSLKGALYGYTF

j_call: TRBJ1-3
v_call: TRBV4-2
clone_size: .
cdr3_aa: CASSPLTGAGNTIYF

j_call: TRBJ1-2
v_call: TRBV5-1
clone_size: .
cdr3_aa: CASSLGGDYGYTF

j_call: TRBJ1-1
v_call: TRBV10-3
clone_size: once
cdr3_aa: CASEGGANTEAFF

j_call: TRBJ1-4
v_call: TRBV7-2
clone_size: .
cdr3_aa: CASSLSGLELFF

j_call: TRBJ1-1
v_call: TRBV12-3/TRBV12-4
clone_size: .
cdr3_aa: CASNLQGVTEAFF

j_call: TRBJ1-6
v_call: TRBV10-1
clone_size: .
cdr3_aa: CASKGQDGSSPLHF

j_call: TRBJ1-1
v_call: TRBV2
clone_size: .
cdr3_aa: CASSYDSSSEAFF

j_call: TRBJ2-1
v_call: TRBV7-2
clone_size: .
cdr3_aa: CASSLWDTGVSYNEQFF

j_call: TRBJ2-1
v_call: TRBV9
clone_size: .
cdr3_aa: CASSPPPTSGGRLGNEQFF

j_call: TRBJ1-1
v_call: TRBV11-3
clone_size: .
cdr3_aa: CASSRRQGGNTEAFF

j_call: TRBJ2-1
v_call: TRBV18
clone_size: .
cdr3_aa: CASLTGTSGTHEQFF

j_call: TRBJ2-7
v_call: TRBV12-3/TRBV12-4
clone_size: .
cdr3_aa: CASRTTGYYEQYF

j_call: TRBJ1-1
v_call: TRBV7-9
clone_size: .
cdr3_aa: CASSRRGGANKAEAFF

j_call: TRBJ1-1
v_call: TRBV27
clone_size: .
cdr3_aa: CASSLGQGVTEAFF

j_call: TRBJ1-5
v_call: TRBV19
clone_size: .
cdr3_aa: CASSWNRERGQPQHF

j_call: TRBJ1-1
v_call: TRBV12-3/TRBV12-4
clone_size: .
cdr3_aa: CASSLETRVAFF

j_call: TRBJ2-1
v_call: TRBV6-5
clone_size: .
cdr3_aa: CASSLREAKRDEQFF

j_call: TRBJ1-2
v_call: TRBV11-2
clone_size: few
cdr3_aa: CASSLALTSYGYTF

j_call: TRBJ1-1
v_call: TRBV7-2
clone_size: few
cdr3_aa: CASSSVPRNTEAFF

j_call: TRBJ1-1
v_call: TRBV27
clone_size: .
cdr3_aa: CASNRWGQGQADTEAFF

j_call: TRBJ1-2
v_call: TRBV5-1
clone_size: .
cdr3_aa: CASSQDRGLDGYTF

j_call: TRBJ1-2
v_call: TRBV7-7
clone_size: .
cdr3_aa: CASSPIQGATGGYTF

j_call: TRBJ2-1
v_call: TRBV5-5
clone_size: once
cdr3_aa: CASSTGLASNEQFF

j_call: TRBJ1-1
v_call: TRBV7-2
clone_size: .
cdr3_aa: CASSLQGWSTEAFF